The sequence of this T cell receptor beta chain was determined in a study of blood T cell repertoires in COVID-19. The wider study: COVID-19 samples, acute and convalescent, were from the United States, Italy and Spain.

The table came from immunoSEQ multiplex PCR; TCRdb's copy has only in-frame clones and leaves some out. The sample carries about 200,000 clones, around 88% recorded once. Germline assignment: CDR1 SGHTA and CDR2 FQGNSA. The CDR3 totals 14 residues. V was pared by 3 bases and J by 6 bases, with 12 bases between. This receptor was taken from a woman aged 45-65 years with acute or convalescent COVID-19. This chain uses TRBV7-2 with TRBJ1-3, with a tentative D call TRBD1 (6 bases). Sequenced: peripheral blood. The CDR3 DNA is TGTGCCAGCAGCTTCAGGGGCGGAGAAAACACCATATATTTT. Its protein is CASSFRGGENTIYF.